A selection of T cell receptor beta chains follows, all from one sample in a study of CD8 T cells in ankylosing spondylitis. TCRdb processed the 5' RACE reads anew with MiXCR; each CDR3 protein has one entry. The repertoire consists of 350,000 to 400,000 distinct CDR3 sequences, with 20% occurring once and the leading ten covering approximately 14%. Sequencing used blood, either unsorted or a sorted T cell fraction (not recorded which). The receptor set was obtained from a male donor with ankylosing spondylitis or in good health (not recorded which). CDR3s include the opening cysteine and the closing phenylalanine or tryptophan. A D gene is named only where the DNA matches it firmly. Size values are once, few and many counts, or a class for expanded clones, and some rows have none.

d_call	v_call	clone_size	j_call	cdr3_aa	cdr3_nt
TRBD1	TRBV10-3	.	TRBJ1-1	CAISGAETGEGTEAFF	TGTGCCATCAGCGGAGCGGAGACAGGGGAGGGAACTGAAGCTTTCTTT
.	TRBV11-2	.	TRBJ2-6	CASTGRNSGANVLTF	TGTGCCAGCACCGGCAGGAACTCTGGGGCCAACGTCCTGACTTTC
TRBD2	TRBV7-3	.	TRBJ2-1	CASSGQTLAGGLNEQFF	TGTGCCAGCAGCGGACAGACGCTAGCGGGGGGGCTTAATGAGCAGTTCTTC
.	TRBV29-1	.	TRBJ2-7	CSVRAPGLYEQYF	TGCAGCGTCCGGGCTCCCGGGCTCTACGAGCAGTACTTC
TRBD1	TRBV7-9	few	TRBJ2-5	CASQGVETQYF	TGTGCCAGTCAGGGGGTAGAGACCCAGTACTTC
.	TRBV28	.	TRBJ1-5	CASTLLTGTSSNQPQHF	TGTGCCAGCACCCTACTCACCGGGACGTCTAGCAATCAGCCCCAGCATTTT
.	TRBV15	.	TRBJ1-4	CATSSRGTPNEKLFF	TGTGCCACCAGCAGCCGCGGGACACCTAATGAAAAACTGTTTTTT
.	TRBV29-1	.	TRBJ2-5	CSAPPPGTQYF	TGCAGTGCCCCCCCCCCAGGGACCCAGTACTTC
TRBD2	TRBV27	few	TRBJ2-3	CASSLSFSGGGTDTQYF	TGTGCCAGCAGTTTATCTTTTAGCGGGGGGGGCACAGATACGCAGTATTTT
.	TRBV12-3/TRBV12-4	.	TRBJ2-1	CASSLPGTLYNEQFF	TGTGCCAGCAGTTTACCAGGTACACTTTACAATGAGCAGTTCTTC
.	TRBV4-2	.	TRBJ2-3	CASSQDARLGDTQYF	TGTGCCAGCAGCCAAGATGCCCGTTTGGGGGATACGCAGTATTTT
.	TRBV20-1	.	TRBJ2-2	CSARALARTNTGVLFF	TGCAGTGCTAGAGCCCTGGCCAGAACCAACACCGGGGTGCTGTTTTTT
.	TRBV20-1	few	TRBJ2-3	CSARSLTSGFETDTQYF	TGCAGTGCTAGATCCTTGACATCGGGCTTCGAAACAGATACGCAGTATTTT
TRBD2	TRBV12-3/TRBV12-4	.	TRBJ2-5	CASTDRGEETQYF	TGTGCCAGCACCGATCGGGGGGAAGAGACCCAGTACTTC
TRBD2	TRBV29-1	.	TRBJ2-5	CSVDGVAGVLTQETQYF	TGCAGCGTTGATGGGGTAGCGGGGGTTCTTACTCAAGAGACCCAGTACTTC
TRBD1	TRBV7-9	few	TRBJ2-1	CASSKDRVGYNEQFF	TGTGCCAGCAGCAAGGACAGGGTGGGGTACAATGAGCAGTTCTTC
.	TRBV20-1	few	TRBJ2-1	CSAFRGAQPYNEQFF	TGCAGTGCTTTCCGGGGGGCCCAGCCCTACAATGAGCAGTTCTTC
.	TRBV6-2/TRBV6-3	.	TRBJ2-7	CASSSPLLGGGIYEQYF	TGTGCCAGCAGTTCCCCTCTTTTGGGCGGTGGGATCTACGAGCAGTACTTC
TRBD1	TRBV6-1	.	TRBJ2-2	CASSTGTANTGELFF	TGTGCCAGCAGTACCGGGACAGCGAACACCGGGGAGCTGTTTTTT
.	TRBV10-2	.	TRBJ2-5	CASISDSEETQYF	TGCGCCAGCATTAGCGACAGTGAAGAGACCCAGTACTTC
.	TRBV29-1	many	TRBJ2-2	CSVESSLMPHGELFF	TGCAGCGTTGAATCGAGCTTAATGCCCCACGGGGAGCTGTTTTTT
TRBD2	TRBV9	.	TRBJ2-7	CASSVTGTRSSYEQYF	TGTGCCAGCAGCGTCACCGGGACTAGGAGCTCCTACGAGCAGTACTTC
.	TRBV5-4	once	TRBJ2-7	CASSALTGEGYEQYF	TGTGCCAGCAGCGCCCTGACAGGGGAGGGGTACGAGCAGTACTTC
.	TRBV7-9	.	TRBJ2-1	CASSLGQGIDNEQFF	TGTGCCAGCAGCTTAGGTCAGGGCATCGACAATGAGCAGTTCTTC
.	TRBV7-9	.	TRBJ2-2	CASSPDTFNTGELFF	TGTGCCAGCAGCCCTGACACCTTCAACACCGGGGAGCTGTTTTTT
.	TRBV18	.	TRBJ2-7	CASSPDLGGYEQYF	TGTGCCAGCTCACCAGATCTAGGGGGGTACGAGCAGTACTTC
.	TRBV2	.	TRBJ2-3	CACNPPPGARDLSTDTQYF	TGTGCCTGCAACCCCCCTCCAGGAGCGAGGGACCTTAGCACAGATACGCAGTATTTT
.	TRBV10-1	few	TRBJ2-5	CASSESVVPETQYF	TGCGCCAGCAGTGAGTCTGTAGTTCCAGAGACCCAGTACTTC
.	TRBV9	few	TRBJ2-7	CASSVGTGISYEQYF	TGTGCCAGCAGCGTAGGCACAGGGATCTCCTACGAGCAGTACTTC
.	TRBV13	.	TRBJ2-7	CASSPMVGNSYEQYF	TGTGCCAGCAGCCCGATGGTGGGGAACTCCTACGAGCAGTACTTC
.	TRBV4-1	.	TRBJ2-7	CASSQDPTDTGYEQYF	TGCGCCAGCAGCCAAGATCCGACGGATACCGGGTACGAGCAGTACTTC
.	TRBV29-1	.	TRBJ1-1	CSVDSGVGEAFF	TGCAGCGTTGACTCCGGAGTTGGTGAAGCTTTCTTT
TRBD2	TRBV29-1	few	TRBJ2-2	CSVQRTSGGVTGELFF	TGCAGCGTCCAACGGACTAGCGGGGGTGTAACCGGGGAGCTGTTTTTT
TRBD2	TRBV29-1	few	TRBJ2-7	CSVVGGGLNHEQYF	TGCAGCGTTGTGGGGGGAGGGTTGAACCACGAGCAGTACTTC
.	TRBV5-6	.	TRBJ2-3	CASSLSSGDTQYF	TGTGCCAGCAGCTTGAGCTCAGGCGATACGCAGTATTTT
TRBD2	TRBV3-1	few	TRBJ2-5	CASSQLIRTSGTPYQETQYF	TGTGCCAGCAGCCAACTAATACGGACTAGCGGGACCCCATACCAAGAGACCCAGTACTTC
.	TRBV15	.	TRBJ2-3	CATSRAQHIYTDTQYF	TGTGCCACCAGCAGAGCTCAGCACATTTACACAGATACGCAGTATTTT
.	TRBV12-3/TRBV12-4	few	TRBJ2-1	CASSFVWVDQSNEQFF	TGTGCCAGCAGTTTCGTTTGGGTGGATCAATCAAATGAGCAGTTCTTC
TRBD1	TRBV5-1	.	TRBJ2-5	CASSFGDRGQETQYF	TGCGCCAGCAGCTTCGGGGACAGGGGCCAAGAGACCCAGTACTTC
.	TRBV7-9	few	TRBJ2-2	CASSYDDSLNAGELFF	TGTGCCAGCAGCTATGACGACAGCCTTAATGCCGGGGAGCTGTTTTTT
TRBD1	TRBV24-1	.	TRBJ2-2	CATSDIRQGSSTGELFF	TGTGCCACCAGTGATATACGACAGGGTTCATCGACCGGGGAGCTGTTTTTT
.	TRBV12-3/TRBV12-4	few	TRBJ2-1	CASSKYSDEQFF	TGTGCCAGCAGCAAATACAGCGATGAGCAGTTCTTC
TRBD1	TRBV7-6	few	TRBJ2-1	CAIGTGTEQFF	TGTGCCATAGGGACAGGGACTGAGCAGTTCTTC
.	TRBV29-1	few	TRBJ2-7	CSVVNRHYEQYF	TGCAGCGTTGTGAACAGACATTACGAGCAGTACTTC
.	TRBV29-1	.	TRBJ2-5	CSTRAGGETQYF	TGCAGCACCCGGGCCGGAGGAGAGACCCAGTACTTC
.	TRBV3-1	few	TRBJ2-1	CASSQGISYNEQFF	TGTGCCAGCAGCCAAGGGATCTCCTACAATGAGCAGTTCTTC
TRBD1	TRBV30	few	TRBJ2-7	CAWSPGQGYEQYF	TGTGCCTGGAGTCCTGGACAGGGCTACGAGCAGTACTTC
TRBD2	TRBV14	.	TRBJ2-7	CASSQDSGVEQYF	TGTGCCAGCAGCCAAGATAGCGGGGTCGAGCAGTACTTC
TRBD2	TRBV2	few	TRBJ2-1	CASTGTSGGPSYNEQFF	TGTGCCAGTACCGGGACTAGCGGGGGGCCCTCCTACAATGAGCAGTTCTTC
.	TRBV6-1	.	TRBJ2-1	CATGGGRGGHNEQFF	TGTGCCACGGGGGGAGGGCGCGGGGGCCACAATGAGCAGTTCTTC
.	TRBV6-4	few	TRBJ2-3	CASSALSGSTDTQYF	TGTGCCAGCAGTGCGCTATCTGGATCCACAGATACGCAGTATTTT
.	TRBV5-5	.	TRBJ2-2	CASSLSATGELFF	TGTGCCAGCAGCTTGTCCGCGACCGGGGAGCTGTTTTTT
.	TRBV5-5	.	TRBJ2-7	CASSLVSRRVLNEQYF	TGTGCCAGCAGCTTGGTGTCCCGGAGAGTGTTAAACGAGCAGTACTTC
TRBD1	TRBV28	few	TRBJ2-7	CASSFYRGLYEQYF	TGTGCCAGCAGTTTCTACAGGGGGCTCTACGAGCAGTACTTC
TRBD2	TRBV27	few	TRBJ2-2	CASSLSRLAGSNTGELFF	TGTGCCAGCAGTTTGTCCCGACTAGCGGGGTCTAACACCGGGGAGCTGTTTTTT
.	TRBV4-1	.	TRBJ1-1	CASSQDFTEAFF	TGCGCCAGCAGCCAAGATTTTACTGAAGCTTTCTTT
TRBD1	TRBV6-1	.	TRBJ2-5	CASRPTGAETQYF	TGTGCCAGCAGGCCAACAGGGGCGGAGACCCAGTACTTC